These 12 T cell receptor beta chains originate from one sample sequenced in a study of T cells in Graves' hyperthyroidism and ophthalmopathy. Amplified TCR beta CDR3 regions came from RNA transcripts. When the TCR CDR3 underwent first-round RT-PCR, the HTBI primer set was used. One entry per CDR3 protein, called by TCRdb with MiXCR from the multiplex PCR reads. This table holds fewer than 450,000 distinct CDR3 sequences, about a sixth found once. Sequenced: blood. These receptors were taken from a woman between 25 and 40 years old with Graves' hyperthyroidism that later progressed to Graves' ophthalmopathy.

This clonotype was recorded a few times. The gene calls are TRBV20-1 and TRBJ2-7; TRBD2 agrees at 11 bases. CDR3 length equals 14 residues. The V segment lost 1 base and the J segment 4 bases; nucleotides outside the gene matches: 3. Germline V CDR1 and CDR2: DFQATT, SNEGSKA (reference sequence). This chain's CDR3 is CSARVAGGTYEQYF. CDR3 coding DNA: TGCAGTGCTAGAGTAGCGGGAGGGACGTACGAGCAGTACTTC.

This clonotype was seen at least ten times. The rearrangement joins TRBV20-1 to TRBJ2-3; 9 bases map to TRBD2. Trimming at V came to 1 base and at J to 7 bases, leaving 9 bases not matched to a gene. The CDR3 has 15 amino acids. Germline lookup yields CDR1 DFQATT and CDR2 SNEGSKA (reference sequence). CDR3 protein: CSARAGREGRNTQYF. CDR3 DNA: TGCAGTGCTAGAGCGGGGCGGGAGGGCCGGAATACGCAGTATTTT.

This chain connects TRBV20-1 to TRBJ1-6, with a possible D match to TRBD1 (5 bases). Germline V gives CDR1 DFQATT, CDR2 SNEGSKA (reference sequence). The germline V and J ends were trimmed by 5 bases and 3 bases, with 17 bases remaining between them. The CDR3 is made up of 16 amino acids. The CDR3 DNA is TGCAGTGCTCTAGAAGGCGGGGCGAACTATAATTCACCCCTCCACTTT. It codes for CSALEGGANYNSPLHF.

This clonotype appeared many times. The genes are TRBV11-2 and TRBJ2-1; unclear D gene. CDR3 length equals 15 residues. Trimming removed 1 base from V and 0 bases from J, with 7 bases in between. CDR1 is SGHAT and CDR2 is FQNNGV in the germline V gene. CDR3 bases: TGTGCCAGCAGCTTAGTAGGTTTCTCCTACAATGAGCAGTTCTTC. Amino acids: CASSLVGFSYNEQFF.

This clonotype was seen repeatedly, ten times or more. The gene calls are TRBV28 and TRBJ2-7, with 8 positions matching TRBD2. V lost 5 bases, J lost 0 bases, and 3 bases stayed unmatched. Germline CDR1 and CDR2: MDHEN and SYDVKM. This CDR3 is 14 amino acids long. In DNA form, the CDR3 reads TGTGCCAGCAGTCCGGGGGGGTCCTCCTACGAGCAGTACTTC. This translates into CASSPGGSSYEQYF.

This clonotype was counted only a few times. The gene calls are TRBV6-2 or TRBV6-3 and TRBJ2-2; no clear D. There are 13 residues in the CDR3. Germline loops: CDR1 MNHEY, CDR2 SVGEGT. Trimming left V 6 bases short and J 10 bases short, with 15 bases between. This CDR3 is CASRDYMNKELFF. The CDR3, as DNA: TGTGCCAGCAGAGATTACATGAATAAGGAGCTGTTTTTT.

The V gene is TRBV28, the J gene TRBJ1-3; D may be TRBD1 (6 bases). The length of the CDR3 is 15 residues. With 5 bases removed from V and 5 bases from J, the gap between germline ends came to 16 bases. CDR1 is MDHEN and CDR2 is SYDVKM in the germline V gene. This CDR3 is CASSPQDTGRNTIYF. CDR3 in DNA: TGTGCCAGCAGTCCTCAAGACACAGGGCGAAACACCATATATTTT.

This clonotype was seen many times. V is TRBV2 and J is TRBJ2-1; tentative D call: TRBD1 (5 bases). Trimming took off 0 bases at V and 7 bases at J, with 10 bases between the two ends. CDR3 size: 14 residues. Germline V gene lookup returns CDR1 SNHLY and CDR2 FYNNEI. CDR3 amino acids: CASSEARGGNEQFF. The CDR3 nucleotides read TGTGCCAGCAGTGAAGCAAGGGGTGGTAATGAGCAGTTCTTC.

This sequence joins TRBV2 and TRBJ2-2; 12 positions match TRBD1. Trimming at V came to 4 bases and at J to 9 bases, leaving 3 bases not matched to a gene. The CDR3 loop spans 14 amino acids. The germline gives CDR1 SNHLY, CDR2 FYNNEI. The CDR3 spells CASSGDRGHRELFF. For the CDR3, the DNA is TGTGCCAGCAGTGGGGACAGGGGGCACCGGGAGCTGTTTTTT. Together with reference TRBV2 and TRBJ2-2, the CDR3 gives the full variable domain: EPEVTQTPSHQVTQMGQEVILRCVPISNHLYFYWYRQILGQKVEFLVSFYNNEISEKSEIFDDQFSVERPDGSNFTLKIRSTKLEDSAMYFCASSGDRGHRELFFGEGSRLTVL.

The chain employs TRBV9 and TRBJ2-1, with a weak D call TRBD2 (6 bases). This CDR3 contains 13 residues. Germline assignment: CDR1 SGDLS and CDR2 YYNGEE. Trimming shortened V by 3 bases and J by 3 bases, and 7 bases separated the two germline ends. This chain's CDR3 is CASSGTNYNEQFF. CDR3 coding DNA: TGTGCCAGCAGCGGGACTAACTACAATGAGCAGTTCTTC.

Many counts were recorded for this clonotype. This rearrangement joins TRBV12-3 or TRBV12-4 to TRBJ2-3, with 8 bases identical to TRBD2. This CDR3 comprises 15 residues. The trim removed 1 base at V and 4 bases at J, leaving 4 bases unmatched. This CDR3 reads CASSLVSGAPDTQYF. As DNA, the CDR3 is TGTGCCAGCAGTTTAGTTAGCGGGGCTCCAGATACGCAGTATTTT.

As regards this clonotype: This clone may be a read error of a much larger clone one base away. V usage is TRBV20-1 and J usage is TRBJ2-1; 7 nucleotides agree with TRBD2. The CDR3 has 12 amino acids. The V segment lost 3 bases and the J segment 9 bases; nucleotides outside the gene matches: 5. Germline lookup yields CDR1 DFQATT and CDR2 SNEGSKA (reference sequence). The CDR3 loop reads CSASAGAVEQFF. CDR3 DNA: TGCAGTGCTAGCGCGGGAGCGGTTGAGCAGTTCTTC.